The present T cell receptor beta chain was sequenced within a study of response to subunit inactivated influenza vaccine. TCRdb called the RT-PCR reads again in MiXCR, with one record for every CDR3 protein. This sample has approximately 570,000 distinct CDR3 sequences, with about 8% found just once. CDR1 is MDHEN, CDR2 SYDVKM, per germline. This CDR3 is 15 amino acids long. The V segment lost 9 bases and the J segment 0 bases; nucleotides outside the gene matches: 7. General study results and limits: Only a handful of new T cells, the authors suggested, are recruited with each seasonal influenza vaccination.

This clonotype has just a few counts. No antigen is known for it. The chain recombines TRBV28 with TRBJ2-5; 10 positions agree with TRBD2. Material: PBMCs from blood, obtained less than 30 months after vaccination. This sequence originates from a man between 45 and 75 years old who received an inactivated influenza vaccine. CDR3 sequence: CASTWTSGYQETQYF. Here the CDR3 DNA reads TGTGCCAGTACCTGGACTAGCGGATACCAAGAGACCCAGTACTTC.